This T cell receptor (beta chain) was identified in a study of shared clonotypes between healthy human individuals. Overall study findings and caveats: Sampling covered blood only; tissue repertoires likely differ. Non-shared clonotypes showed lower generation probabilities than clonotypes common to all four donors.

The V end lost 0 bases, the J end lost 4 bases, and 12 bases lay between the germline ends. Germline V gives CDR1 MNHNS, CDR2 SASEGT. This CDR3 has 15 residues. Several immunoSEQ 96-well plates shared each subset's DNA, each plate a replicate. Profiling relied on immunoSEQ multiplex PCR, and the TCRdb table lists in-frame clones only, not all of them. The sample holds around 2.5 million clones, more than 85% seen once. In the case of this clone: Its antigen remains unidentified.

The receptor was isolated from a man in his late teens or twenties in good health. Some clones in this sample may be carry-over from other donors' samples. The sequenced sample was naive CD4+ T cells from PBMCs. Subset specified: CD45RA+ positively selected. The rearrangement joins TRBV6-1 to TRBJ1-2, with D unresolved. CDR3 in DNA: TGTGCCAGCAGTGAAGCGCCCAGAAAGTCCTATGGCTACACCTTC. Amino acid sequence: CASSEAPRKSYGYTF.